This TCR beta chain derives from a study of blood T cell repertoires in COVID-19. The CDR3 is 18 residues long. Germline CDR1 reads SGHVS; CDR2 reads FQNEAQ. Trimming took 1 base from V and 3 from J, leaving 16 bases between them. Generated by immunoSEQ multiplex PCR, the TCRdb table keeps only in-frame clones and is missing some. The table shows tens of thousands of clones, with about 80% occurring only once. The source is a human donor in a cohort sampled during active COVID-19. This chain uses TRBV7-8 with TRBJ2-6; D may be TRBD1 (6 bases). The material sequenced was peripheral blood. Here the CDR3 DNA reads TGTGCCAGCAGCTTAGGATGGCACAGGGTACGTGGGGCCAACGTCCTGACTTTC. This translates into CASSLGWHRVRGANVLTF.